The rows below give T cell receptor beta chains drawn from one sample of a study of beta chain features in type 1 diabetes. TCRdb keeps only in-frame clones here, not all; method: immunoSEQ multiplex PCR. The table lists roughly 180,000 clones, 6% to 9% of them singletons. The specimen was central memory CD4+ T cells from blood. The receptors were sampled from a man younger than 35 with type 1 diabetes. Each CDR3 is given with its conserved first and last residue. The D gene is left open where the match is weak. Size tells how often a clone was seen (once, few, many) or the class of an expanded clone, and some rows leave it out.

v_gene	len	j_gene	d_gene	abundance	CDR3aa	CDR3nt
TRBV19	15	TRBJ2-1	NA	few	CASSRTHSSYNEQFF	TGTGCCAGTAGTAGGACTCATAGCTCCTACAATGAGCAGTTCTTC
TRBV11-2	16	TRBJ1-1	NA	NA	CASSLFGRRKGTEAFF	TGTGCCAGCAGCTTATTTGGACGGAGGAAGGGCACTGAAGCTTTCTTT
TRBV7-9	15	TRBJ2-1	NA	NA	CASSSTVQSYNEQFF	TGTGCCAGCAGTTCGACTGTCCAATCCTACAATGAGCAGTTCTTC
TRBV20-1	11	TRBJ2-3	NA	NA	CSAPNTDTQYF	TGCAGTGCTCCTAACACAGATACGCAGTATTTT
TRBV7-9	15	TRBJ1-5	NA	few	CASSPGRQNNQPQHF	TGTGCCAGCAGCCCCGGACGACAGAACAATCAGCCCCAGCATTTT
TRBV5-4	16	TRBJ2-3	TRBD1	NA	CASSQPPTGSTDTQYF	TGTGCCAGCAGCCAACCCCCGACAGGGTCGACAGATACGCAGTATTTT
TRBV6-1	13	TRBJ2-7	NA	few	CASSPGQRNEQYF	TGTGCCAGCAGTCCCGGACAGCGCAATGAGCAGTACTTC
TRBV4-1	15	TRBJ1-5	TRBD1	NA	CASSQADRDNQPQHF	TGCGCCAGCAGCCAAGCAGACAGGGACAATCAGCCCCAGCATTTT
TRBV27	12	TRBJ1-1	TRBD1	NA	CASSSYRGEAFF	TGTGCCAGCAGTTCATACAGGGGGGAAGCTTTCTTT
TRBV30	12	TRBJ2-7	NA	NA	CAWEGGGDEQYF	TGTGCCTGGGAAGGAGGGGGCGACGAGCAGTACTTC
TRBV6-5	13	TRBJ1-2	NA	NA	CASSLRIHHGYTF	TGTGCCAGCAGTCTGAGGATTCACCATGGCTACACCTTC
TRBV5-1	12	TRBJ2-7	TRBD1	NA	CASRRTGAEQYF	TGCGCCAGCAGGCGGACAGGGGCCGAGCAGTACTTC
TRBV14	14	TRBJ1-1	NA	few	CASSQLTGNTEAFF	TGTGCCAGCAGCCAATTGACAGGGAACACTGAAGCTTTCTTT
TRBV7-2	16	TRBJ1-1	NA	NA	CASSFAPSMGGAEAFF	TGTGCCAGCAGCTTCGCCCCGAGTATGGGGGGTGCTGAAGCTTTCTTT
TRBV5-4	15	TRBJ2-2	TRBD1	NA	CASSLAGQGPGELFF	TGTGCCAGCAGCTTGGCCGGACAGGGGCCCGGGGAGCTGTTTTTT
TRBV16	14	TRBJ1-2	NA	NA	CASSQWGDLYGYTF	TGTGCCAGCAGCCAATGGGGCGATCTCTATGGCTACACCTTC
TRBV28	13	TRBJ2-5	TRBD2	NA	CASSLGGGETQYF	TGTGCCAGCAGTTTAGGGGGGGGAGAGACCCAGTACTTC
TRBV19	15	TRBJ1-2	NA	few	CASSIVGSPIYGYTF	TGTGCCAGTAGTATAGTGGGCAGCCCGATCTATGGCTACACCTTC
TRBV1	17	TRBJ1-3	NA	NA	CTSSQGNREDSGNTIYF	TGCACCAGCAGCCAGGGTAACAGGGAAGACTCTGGAAACACCATATATTTT
TRBV7-2	12	TRBJ2-5	NA	NA	CASSPTTETQYF	TGTGCCAGCAGCCCCACAACGGAGACCCAGTACTTC
TRBV7-2	12	TRBJ1-5	NA	few	CASSLAAQPQHF	TGTGCCAGCAGCTTAGCGGCTCAGCCCCAGCATTTT
TRBV29-1	13	TRBJ1-2	NA	NA	CSVEGGPNYGYTF	TGCAGCGTTGAAGGCGGTCCTAACTATGGCTACACCTTC
TRBV9	15	TRBJ1-1	TRBD1	NA	CASSVDGQGNTEAFF	TGTGCCAGCAGCGTCGATGGACAGGGGAACACTGAAGCTTTCTTT
TRBV6-5	12	TRBJ1-1	TRBD1	few	CASSQYRGQAFF	TGTGCCAGCAGTCAATACAGGGGGCAAGCTTTCTTT